Shown below are 28 T cell receptor beta chains from a single sample sequenced in a study of identical twins (dated by TCRdb to 2016 to 2017). Libraries were prepared through 5' RACE. The reads were generated on an Illumina HiSeq 2000. The public reads were quality trimmed at Q25 with fastp and then assembled into clones with MiXCR by TCRdb, keeping productive beta chains. Rows are combined by CDR3 protein, so each entry shows the most common genes and DNA. The sample yields more than 350,000 distinct CDR3 sequences; approximately 8.8% were counted once. The ten largest clonotypes hold roughly 9% of the sample. The sequencing input was naive T cells sorted from blood. This sample's cell subset or site label indicates: cells isolated with a human naive T-cell isolation kit. The receptors shown here come from a woman aged 50 to 65 in good health.

The sample holds many counts of this clonotype. The chain joins TRBV3-1 to TRBJ2-5, with 7 nucleotides matching TRBD1. V shed 4 bases and J 1 base; nucleotides not matched to a gene: 6. The CDR3 loop spans 15 amino acids. Per germline, CDR1 LGHDT and CDR2 YNNKEL (reference sequence). This chain's CDR3 is CASSRGTVSQETQYF. The CDR3 DNA sequence: TGTGCCAGCAGCCGAGGGACAGTGTCCCAAGAGACCCAGTACTTC.

The chain joins TRBV27 to TRBJ2-5; 9 bases match TRBD1. Per germline, CDR1 MNHEY and CDR2 SMNVEV (reference sequence). The CDR3 length is 18 residues. Trimming removed 6 bases from V and 4 bases from J; junction bases left unmatched: 18. The CDR3 reads CASSKLPLGQGRRETQYF. The CDR3 coding sequence is TGTGCCAGCAGCAAACTCCCCTTGGGACAGGGTAGGAGAGAGACCCAGTACTTC.

Ten or more counts support this clonotype. This chain joins TRBV3-1 and TRBJ2-1, with 15 positions matching TRBD2. The CDR3 has 17 amino acids. Germline loops: CDR1 LGHDT, CDR2 YNNKEL (reference sequence). The V segment lost 1 base and the J segment 3 bases; nucleotides outside the gene matches: 1. This chain's CDR3 is CASSQVGLAGGYNEQFF. CDR3 nucleotide sequence: TGTGCCAGCAGCCAAGTGGGACTAGCGGGAGGCTACAATGAGCAGTTCTTC.

CDR3 nucleotides: TGCGCCAGCAGCCATCCCAAAGGGACTGTCGAAGAGACCCAGTACTTC. Translation: CASSHPKGTVEETQYF. The chain combines TRBV4-1 with TRBJ2-5; D is perhaps TRBD2 (6 bases). This CDR3 spans 16 amino acids. V gave up 3 bases and J gave up 3 bases, with 17 bases separating them. The V gene's germline CDR1 is MGHRA and CDR2 YSYEKL.

The chain employs TRBV5-6 and TRBJ2-3; 8 nucleotides align to TRBD2. V was clipped by 0 bases and J by 0 bases; unmatched bases: 3. Germline loops: CDR1 SGHDT, CDR2 YYEEEE. The CDR3 loop spans 16 amino acids. CDR3 DNA: TGTGCCAGCAGCTTGGCCTCTAGCGGGAGCACAGATACGCAGTATTTT. The encoded protein is CASSLASSGSTDTQYF. Based on the CDR3 plus reference TRBV5-6 and TRBJ2-3, the full variable domain is DAGVTQSPTHLIKTRGQQVTLRCSPKSGHDTVSWYQQALGQGPQFIFQYYEEEERQRGNFPDRFSGHQFPNYSSELNVNALLLGDSALYLCASSLASSGSTDTQYFGPGTRLTVL.

This clonotype was seen only a few times. The CDR3 region is CASSLPGQSSYNEQFF. The DNA of the CDR3 is TGCGCCAGCAGCCTTCCGGGACAGAGCTCCTACAATGAGCAGTTCTTC. The chain has TRBV5-1 and TRBJ2-1, with 7 nucleotides matching TRBD1. V was clipped by 4 bases and J by 0 bases; unmatched bases: 7. The length of the CDR3 is 16 residues. CDR1 and CDR2 (germline): SGHRS, YFSETQ.

This clonotype has a handful of counts. The chain combines TRBV20-1 with TRBJ2-1, with 12 positions matching TRBD2. Germline loops: CDR1 DFQATT, CDR2 SNEGSKA (reference sequence). This CDR3 is built from 14 residues. Losses at the gene ends were 5 bases for V and 4 bases for J; bases not matched to a gene: 3. DNA for the CDR3: TGCAGTGCTTGGACTAGCGGGGAGTACAATGAGCAGTTCTTC. It encodes CSAWTSGEYNEQFF.

This clonotype has only a few counts. This CDR3 reads CASSLTQGKPQHF. The CDR3 DNA sequence: TGTGCCAGCAGTTTAACTCAGGGCAAGCCCCAGCATTTT. The chain employs TRBV12-3 or TRBV12-4 and TRBJ1-5; a possible D gene is TRBD1 (5 bases). The germline V and J ends were trimmed by 2 bases and 8 bases, with 10 bases remaining between them. The CDR3 consists of 13 residues.

This clonotype was seen more than once but under ten times. This chain uses TRBV6-1 with TRBJ2-3; D may be TRBD2 (6 bases). Germline assignment: CDR1 MNHNS and CDR2 SASEGT. The CDR3 contains 14 residues. The V end was cut by 6 bases, the J end by 6 bases, with 16 bases between. In DNA form, the CDR3 reads TGTGCCAGCAGCCCCAGTGGGGGGAGCGATACGCAGTATTTT. Protein sequence: CASSPSGGSDTQYF.

This clonotype has ten or more counts. The chain couples TRBV10-3 to TRBJ2-1; D is ambiguous. The V end was cut by 6 bases, the J end by 4 bases, with 13 bases between. CDR1 is ENHRY, CDR2 SYGVKD, per germline. This CDR3 is 14 amino acids long. For the CDR3, the DNA is TGTGCCATCAGAAAAGCTTCCGGGTACAATGAGCAGTTCTTC. Protein sequence: CAIRKASGYNEQFF.

The sample holds a few counts of this clonotype. The chain is built from TRBV27 and TRBJ2-1; TRBD2 aligns across 10 bases. The length of the CDR3 is 14 residues. V shed 5 bases and J 12 bases; nucleotides not matched to a gene: 10. Germline CDR1 is MNHEY and CDR2 is SMNVEV (reference sequence). CDR3 loop: CASSHTTLAGVQFF. The CDR3 DNA reads as TGTGCCAGCAGTCACACCACCCTAGCGGGAGTGCAGTTCTTC.

The chain employs TRBV15 and TRBJ2-2; D remains ambiguous. The CDR3 contains 15 residues. The germline V and J ends were trimmed by 1 base and 3 bases, with 9 bases remaining between them. Germline V gene lookup returns CDR1 LNHNV and CDR2 YYDKDF (reference sequence). The DNA of the CDR3 is TGTGCCACCAGCAGAGTAGGCACGGACACCGGGGAGCTGTTTTTT. It encodes CATSRVGTDTGELFF.

This chain uses TRBV25-1 with TRBJ2-7; possibly TRBD2 for D (6 bases). CDR1 and CDR2 from the germline V gene are MGHDK and SYGVNS. V lost 0 bases to trimming and J lost 1 base, with 10 bases between them. CDR3 length equals 15 residues. This CDR3 reads CASSEYGGTSYEQYF. The CDR3 coding sequence is TGTGCCAGCAGTGAATACGGGGGAACATCCTACGAGCAGTACTTC.

This clonotype was seen repeatedly, ten times or more. The chain carries TRBV12-3 or TRBV12-4 and TRBJ1-4; 7 bases agree with TRBD1. The CDR3 is 16 residues long. J was trimmed by 7 bases and V by 5 bases; bases with no gene match: 13. CDR3 sequence (DNA): TGTGCCAGCAGTCCAGACACGACAGGGAAACGTGAAAAACTGTTTTTT. This gives the protein CASSPDTTGKREKLFF.

This clonotype was counted a few times. V and J are TRBV6-5 and TRBJ1-4, with a possible D match to TRBD1 (5 bases). This CDR3 is built from 17 residues. Germline V lookup: CDR1 MNHEY, CDR2 SVGAGI. V was clipped by 0 bases and J by 0 bases, with 11 bases between them. CDR3 region: CASSYSTVSATNEKLFF. CDR3 in DNA: TGTGCCAGCAGTTACTCGACAGTCTCCGCAACTAATGAAAAACTGTTTTTT.

V is TRBV4-1 and J is TRBJ2-3; no definite D call. V was cut by 4 bases and J by 0 bases, with 11 bases left in between. The length of the CDR3 is 15 residues. The V gene's germline CDR1 is MGHRA and CDR2 YSYEKL. The CDR3 loop reads CASSPAVTSTDTQYF. In DNA form, the CDR3 reads TGCGCCAGCAGCCCTGCGGTTACTAGCACAGATACGCAGTATTTT.

The table lists this clonotype with many counts. The chain uses TRBV12-3 or TRBV12-4 and TRBJ2-1; D gene unclear. V lost 1 base, J lost 9 bases, and 13 bases lay in between. The CDR3 contains 14 residues. CDR3 in amino acids: CASSLVPSLGEQFF. CDR3 sequence (DNA): TGTGCCAGCAGTTTAGTTCCGTCCTTGGGTGAGCAGTTCTTC.

V gene TRBV5-1 combines with J gene TRBJ2-5; D gene ambiguous. Germline V gene lookup returns CDR1 SGHRS and CDR2 YFSETQ. This CDR3 is 14 amino acids long. Trimming left V 0 bases short and J 5 bases short, with 11 bases between. CDR3 residues: CASSLEGGPETQYF. CDR3 sequence (DNA): TGCGCCAGCAGCTTGGAGGGTGGGCCTGAGACCCAGTACTTC.

The chain links TRBV2 to TRBJ2-1, with D possibly called TRBD1 or TRBD2 (5 bases each). Trimming removed 7 bases from V and 5 bases from J, with 24 bases in between. Germline V gene sequence: CDR1 SNHLY, CDR2 FYNNEI. The CDR3 sequence is 17 residues long. The CDR3 coding sequence is TGTGCCAGCATTACGATGGTCTGGGGGAATCGCGACAATGAGCAGTTCTTC. The encoded protein is CASITMVWGNRDNEQFF.

With respect to this clonotype: A much larger clone lies a single base off, so this may be a read error. Here the CDR3 DNA reads TGCAGTGCCTCTACACTAGCGGGGGCGGGCAATGACCAGTTCTTC. Protein: CSASTLAGAGNDQFF. The rearrangement links TRBV20-1 to TRBJ2-1; 11 bases line up with TRBD2. Germline V gene lookup returns CDR1 DFQATT and CDR2 SNEGSKA (reference sequence). The CDR3 runs to 15 residues.

This clonotype was seen more than once but under ten times. The rearrangement joins TRBV4-1 to TRBJ2-3; D not certain. This CDR3 contains 15 residues. The germline gives CDR1 MGHRA, CDR2 YSYEKL. V shed 1 base and J shed 0 bases, with 8 bases lying between them. The CDR3 sequence is CASSQVLVSTDTQYF. CDR3 DNA: TGCGCCAGCAGCCAAGTTCTAGTTAGCACAGATACGCAGTATTTT.

V and J are TRBV6-5 and TRBJ2-5; 10 bases agree with TRBD2. Trimming removed 10 bases from V and 5 bases from J; junction bases left unmatched: 13. Per germline, CDR1 MNHEY and CDR2 SVGAGI. The CDR3 runs 15 residues. The DNA of the CDR3 is TGTGCCACCACCGTAAGGAGCGGGAGGGGGGAGACCCAGTACTTC. Its protein is CATTVRSGRGETQYF.

The chain recombines TRBV20-1 with TRBJ2-7, with D perhaps given as TRBD1 or TRBD2 (5 bases each). Germline assignment: CDR1 DFQATT and CDR2 SNEGSKA (reference sequence). The CDR3 loop spans 16 amino acids. Trimming pared 1 base from V and 7 bases from J, leaving 23 bases between. CDR3 nucleotide sequence: TGCAGTGCTAGAGTATCGACGGGGCCCGAGCTGGAGGAGCAGTACTTC. It specifies CSARVSTGPELEEQYF.

This clonotype was detected many times. J is TRBJ2-6 and V is TRBV5-6; D is unclear. V lost 5 bases to trimming and J lost 4 bases, with 7 bases between them. In germline, CDR1 is SGHDT, CDR2 YYEEEE. The CDR3 extends over 13 amino acids. CDR3 protein: CASRVSGANVLTF. CDR3 sequence (DNA): TGTGCCAGCAGGGTTTCCGGGGCCAACGTCCTGACTTTC.

The chain couples TRBV10-3 to TRBJ2-1, with D perhaps TRBD2 (6 bases). The CDR3 is made up of 16 amino acids. Germline CDR1 reads ENHRY; CDR2 reads SYGVKD. Trimming removed 8 bases from V and 6 bases from J, with 23 bases in between. The CDR3 DNA sequence: TGTGCCATCCTCAAGGAGGGGACCACCCCCTCCAATGAGCAGTTCTTC. Residues: CAILKEGTTPSNEQFF.

This clonotype was recorded a few times. The chain has TRBV5-1 and TRBJ2-6; D gene uncertain. CDR1 and CDR2 from the germline V gene are SGHRS and YFSETQ. Trimming removed 2 bases at V and 4 bases at J, with 4 bases between. The CDR3 has 13 amino acids. The CDR3 is CASSFEGANVLTF. The CDR3 DNA follows: TGCGCCAGCAGCTTCGAAGGGGCCAACGTCCTGACTTTC.

The rearrangement links TRBV3-1 to TRBJ2-1; D is perhaps TRBD1 (5 bases). Germline V lookup: CDR1 LGHDT, CDR2 YNNKEL (reference sequence). V lost 1 base to trimming and J lost 3 bases, with 10 bases between them. The CDR3 has 15 amino acids. For the CDR3, the DNA is TGTGCCAGCAGCCAAGTTAGAAGGGGCTACAATGAGCAGTTCTTC. It is translated as CASSQVRRGYNEQFF.

This clonotype was counted many times. The chain has TRBV4-1 and TRBJ1-1; D unclear. The germline CDR1 and CDR2 sequences are MGHRA and YSYEKL. Trimming removed 3 bases at V and 5 bases at J, with 16 bases between. The CDR3 contains 15 residues. DNA of the CDR3: TGCGCCAGCAGCCATCATGGAGGTAGCGGAACTGAAGCTTTCTTT. As protein: CASSHHGGSGTEAFF.